This is a list of T cell receptor beta chains from one sample in a study of graft-versus-host responses after intestinal transplantation. These receptors' antigens are unknown. Using immunoSEQ multiplex PCR, the repertoire was profiled, and TCRdb retains in-frame clones only, with some absent. The sample gives about 38,000 clones, roughly 95% of which show up once; approximately 0.22% is in the top ten. The sequencing used unstimulated CD4+ T cells sorted from spleen or lymph node cells, collected before transplant. Every receptor here comes from a human donor who was the organ donor for an intestinal transplant. Both conserved end residues are part of each CDR3. D genes are given only for firm matches. Clone size appears in some rows only: once, few, many, or a class for an expanded clone.

d_call: -; clone_size: -; j_call: TRBJ1-1; v_call: TRBV5-1; cdr3_aa: CASSLVGGLNTEAFF; cdr3_nt: TGCGCCAGCAGCTTGGTTGGGGGGTTGAACACTGAAGCTTTCTTT
d_call: TRBD1; clone_size: -; j_call: TRBJ1-1; v_call: TRBV6-1; cdr3_aa: CASSETGTGKRAFF; cdr3_nt: TGTGCCAGCAGTGAAACCGGGACAGGGAAACGAGCTTTCTTT
d_call: TRBD1; clone_size: -; j_call: TRBJ1-2; v_call: TRBV9; cdr3_aa: CASSVGTGGGYGYTF; cdr3_nt: TGTGCCAGCAGCGTAGGAACAGGGGGCGGCTATGGCTACACCTTC
d_call: TRBD2; clone_size: -; j_call: TRBJ2-3; v_call: TRBV10-3; cdr3_aa: CAISERAGGPGDTQYF; cdr3_nt: TGTGCCATCAGTGAGCGAGCGGGGGGCCCGGGAGATACGCAGTATTTT
d_call: TRBD1; clone_size: -; j_call: TRBJ2-2; v_call: TRBV10-3; cdr3_aa: CAISERGDRKTGELFF; cdr3_nt: TGTGCCATCAGTGAGCGAGGGGACAGGAAAACCGGGGAGCTGTTTTTT
d_call: TRBD1; clone_size: -; j_call: TRBJ1-5; v_call: TRBV6-5; cdr3_aa: CASRDRGYSNQPQHF; cdr3_nt: TGTGCCAGCAGAGACAGGGGGTATAGCAATCAGCCCCAGCATTTT
d_call: TRBD2; clone_size: -; j_call: TRBJ2-1; v_call: TRBV5-1; cdr3_aa: CASSLALAGGRRDNEQFF; cdr3_nt: TGCGCCAGCAGCTTGGCACTAGCGGGGGGGCGGCGTGACAATGAGCAGTTCTTC
d_call: -; clone_size: -; j_call: TRBJ1-6; v_call: TRBV28; cdr3_aa: CASSLAGTLHF; cdr3_nt: TGTGCCAGCAGTTTGGCCGGGACCCTCCACTTT
d_call: -; clone_size: -; j_call: TRBJ1-5; v_call: TRBV2; cdr3_aa: CASNLDSHSNQPQHF; cdr3_nt: TGTGCCAGCAATTTGGACAGCCATAGCAATCAGCCCCAGCATTTT
d_call: -; clone_size: -; j_call: TRBJ2-3; v_call: TRBV5-4; cdr3_aa: CASSFIGITDTQYF; cdr3_nt: TGTGCCAGCAGCTTTATCGGGATCACAGATACGCAGTATTTT
d_call: TRBD1; clone_size: once; j_call: TRBJ1-6; v_call: TRBV6-6; cdr3_aa: CASKGDRGPVALHF; cdr3_nt: TGTGCCAGCAAAGGGGACAGGGGGCCAGTCGCCCTCCACTTT
d_call: -; clone_size: once; j_call: TRBJ1-2; v_call: TRBV19; cdr3_aa: CASSKMGRSYTF; cdr3_nt: TGTGCCAGTAGTAAGATGGGCAGAAGCTACACCTTC
d_call: TRBD1; clone_size: -; j_call: TRBJ1-1; v_call: TRBV5-1; cdr3_aa: CASSWGQAKGTTEAFF; cdr3_nt: TGCGCCAGCAGCTGGGGACAGGCCAAGGGCACCACTGAAGCTTTCTTT
d_call: TRBD1; clone_size: -; j_call: TRBJ1-2; v_call: TRBV5-1; cdr3_aa: CASSLGQGAGYTF; cdr3_nt: TGCGCCAGCAGCTTGGGACAGGGGGCTGGCTACACCTTC
d_call: -; clone_size: -; j_call: TRBJ1-1; v_call: TRBV15; cdr3_aa: CATSTKIQGTEAFF; cdr3_nt: TGTGCCACCAGCACAAAGATCCAGGGGACTGAAGCTTTCTTT
d_call: -; clone_size: -; j_call: TRBJ2-7; v_call: TRBV5-1; cdr3_aa: CASSPRAGQTGSYEQYF; cdr3_nt: TGCGCCAGCAGCCCCAGGGCGGGCCAAACGGGATCCTACGAGCAGTACTTC
d_call: TRBD1; clone_size: -; j_call: TRBJ1-2; v_call: TRBV4-1; cdr3_aa: CASSHPDRGRSNYGYTF; cdr3_nt: TGCGCCAGCAGCCACCCGGACAGGGGGCGAAGTAACTATGGCTACACCTTC
d_call: -; clone_size: -; j_call: TRBJ1-2; v_call: TRBV7-2; cdr3_aa: CASSLSTANYGYTF; cdr3_nt: TGTGCCAGCAGCTTATCGACGGCTAACTATGGCTACACCTTC
d_call: -; clone_size: -; j_call: TRBJ2-5; v_call: TRBV14; cdr3_aa: CASSQKNSGQYF; cdr3_nt: TGTGCCAGCAGCCAAAAAAATTCGGGGCAGTACTTC
d_call: -; clone_size: -; j_call: TRBJ1-1; v_call: TRBV5-4; cdr3_aa: CASSLQGRVTEAFF; cdr3_nt: TGTGCCAGCAGCTTGCAGGGTCGGGTCACTGAAGCTTTCTTT
d_call: TRBD2; clone_size: -; j_call: TRBJ2-5; v_call: TRBV30; cdr3_aa: CAWSRRGVSETQYF; cdr3_nt: TGTGCCTGGAGTAGGCGGGGGGTGTCAGAGACCCAGTACTTC
d_call: -; clone_size: -; j_call: TRBJ1-4; v_call: TRBV4-1; cdr3_aa: CASSQDRLVHLLTGSIEKLFF; cdr3_nt: TGCGCCAGCAGCCAAGATAGGTTGGTACACTTACTCACGGGAAGTATTGAAAAACTGTTTTTT
d_call: -; clone_size: -; j_call: TRBJ2-4; v_call: TRBV21-1; cdr3_aa: CASSKRDLAKNIQYF; cdr3_nt: TGTGCCAGCAGCAAACGAGATCTAGCCAAAAACATTCAGTACTTC
d_call: TRBD2; clone_size: -; j_call: TRBJ2-5; v_call: TRBV25-1; cdr3_aa: CASSELRGGGETQYF; cdr3_nt: TGTGCCAGCAGTGAATTGCGGGGGGGCGGAGAGACCCAGTACTTC
d_call: -; clone_size: once; j_call: TRBJ2-3; v_call: TRBV5-1; cdr3_aa: CASSPASGTLKGDTQYF; cdr3_nt: TGCGCCAGCAGCCCGGCCTCCGGGACCCTGAAAGGAGATACGCAGTATTTT
d_call: -; clone_size: -; j_call: TRBJ1-3; v_call: TRBV28; cdr3_aa: CASSLAVSSGNTIYF; cdr3_nt: TGTGCCAGCAGTTTAGCCGTAAGCTCTGGAAACACCATATATTTT
d_call: TRBD1; clone_size: once; j_call: TRBJ1-1; v_call: TRBV29-1; cdr3_aa: CGGDRSNTEAFF; cdr3_nt: TGCGGTGGGGACAGATCGAACACTGAAGCTTTCTTT